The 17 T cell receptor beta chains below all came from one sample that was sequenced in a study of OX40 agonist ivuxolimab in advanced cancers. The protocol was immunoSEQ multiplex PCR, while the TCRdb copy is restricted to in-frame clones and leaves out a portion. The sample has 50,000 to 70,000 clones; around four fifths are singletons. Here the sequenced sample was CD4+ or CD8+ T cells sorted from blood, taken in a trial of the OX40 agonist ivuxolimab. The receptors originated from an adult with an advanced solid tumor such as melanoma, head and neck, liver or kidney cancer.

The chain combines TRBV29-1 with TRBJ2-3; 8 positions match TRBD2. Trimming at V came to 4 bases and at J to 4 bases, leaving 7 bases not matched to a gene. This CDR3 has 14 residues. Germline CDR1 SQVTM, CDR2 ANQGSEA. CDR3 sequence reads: CSVGTSTSSDTQYF. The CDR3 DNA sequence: TGCAGCGTTGGGACTAGCACCTCCTCAGATACGCAGTATTTT.

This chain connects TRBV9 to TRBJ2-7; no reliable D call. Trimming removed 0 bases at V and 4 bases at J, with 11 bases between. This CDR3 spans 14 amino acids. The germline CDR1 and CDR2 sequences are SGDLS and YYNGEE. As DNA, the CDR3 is TGTGCCAGCAGCGTAGCCCCCCTCCTATACGAGCAGTACTTC. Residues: CASSVAPLLYEQYF.

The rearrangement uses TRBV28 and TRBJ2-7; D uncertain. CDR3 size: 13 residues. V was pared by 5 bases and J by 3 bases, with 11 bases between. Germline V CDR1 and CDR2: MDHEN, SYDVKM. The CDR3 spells CASSQTPLYEQYF. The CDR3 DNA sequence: TGTGCCAGCAGTCAGACTCCCCTCTACGAGCAGTACTTC.

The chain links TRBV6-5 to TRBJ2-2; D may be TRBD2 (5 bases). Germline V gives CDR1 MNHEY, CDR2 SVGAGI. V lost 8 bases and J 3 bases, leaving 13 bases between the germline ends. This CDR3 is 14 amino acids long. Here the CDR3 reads CASRGLIDTGELFF. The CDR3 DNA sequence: TGTGCCAGCCGAGGACTCATAGACACCGGGGAGCTGTTTTTT.

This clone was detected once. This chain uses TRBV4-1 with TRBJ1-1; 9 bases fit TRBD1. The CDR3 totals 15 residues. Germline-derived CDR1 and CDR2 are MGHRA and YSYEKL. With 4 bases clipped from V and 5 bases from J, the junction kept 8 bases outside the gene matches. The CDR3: CASSPGTGRGTEAFF. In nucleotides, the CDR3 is TGCGCCAGCAGCCCCGGGACAGGGAGAGGAACTGAAGCTTTCTTT.

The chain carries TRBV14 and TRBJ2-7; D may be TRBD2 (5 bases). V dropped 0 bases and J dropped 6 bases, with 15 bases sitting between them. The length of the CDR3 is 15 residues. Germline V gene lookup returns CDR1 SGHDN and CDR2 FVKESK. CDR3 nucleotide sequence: TGTGCCAGCAGCCAAGATCTTGCGGGTCTTGGCGAGCAGTACTTC. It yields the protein CASSQDLAGLGEQYF.

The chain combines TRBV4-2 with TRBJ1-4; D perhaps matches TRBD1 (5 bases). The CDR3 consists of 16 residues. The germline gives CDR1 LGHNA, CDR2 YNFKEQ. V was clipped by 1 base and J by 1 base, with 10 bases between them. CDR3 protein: CASSQVWGGTNEKLFF. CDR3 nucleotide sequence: TGTGCCAGCAGCCAAGTTTGGGGGGGAACTAATGAAAAACTGTTTTTT.

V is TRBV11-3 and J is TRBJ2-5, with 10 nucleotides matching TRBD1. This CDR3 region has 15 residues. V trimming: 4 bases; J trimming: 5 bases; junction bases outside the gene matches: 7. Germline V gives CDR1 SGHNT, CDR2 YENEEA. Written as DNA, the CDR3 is TGTGCCAGCAGCTCCGGACAGGGGGATGGGGAGACCCAGTACTTC. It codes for CASSSGQGDGETQYF.

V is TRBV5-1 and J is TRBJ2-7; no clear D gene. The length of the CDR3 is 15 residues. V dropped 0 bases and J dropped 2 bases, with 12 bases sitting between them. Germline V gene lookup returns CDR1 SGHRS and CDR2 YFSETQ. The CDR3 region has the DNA TGCGCCAGCAGCTTGGAAGGCCTCCGGGCCTACGAGCAGTACTTC. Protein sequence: CASSLEGLRAYEQYF.

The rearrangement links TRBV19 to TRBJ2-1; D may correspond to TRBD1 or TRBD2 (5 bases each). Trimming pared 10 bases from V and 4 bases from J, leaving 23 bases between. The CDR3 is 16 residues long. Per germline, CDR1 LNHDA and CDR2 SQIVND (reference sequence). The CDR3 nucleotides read TGTGCCACTACCCTCCCTGGGTTATGGGGGTACAATGAGCAGTTCTTC. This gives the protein CATTLPGLWGYNEQFF.

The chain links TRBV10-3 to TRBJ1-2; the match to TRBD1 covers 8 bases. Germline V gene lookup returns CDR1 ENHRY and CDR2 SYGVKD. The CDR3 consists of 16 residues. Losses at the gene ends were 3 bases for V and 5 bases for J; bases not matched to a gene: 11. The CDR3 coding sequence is TGTGCCATCAGTGATCAGGGGCAGGGGGCAGATTATGGCTACACCTTC. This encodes CAISDQGQGADYGYTF.

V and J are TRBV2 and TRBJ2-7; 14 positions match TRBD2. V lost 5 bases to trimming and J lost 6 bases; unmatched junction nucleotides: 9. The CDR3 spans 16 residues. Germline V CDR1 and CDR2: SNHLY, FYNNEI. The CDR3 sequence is CASSPPGLAGEAEQYF. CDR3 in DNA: TGTGCCAGCAGTCCTCCGGGACTAGCGGGGGAGGCCGAGCAGTACTTC.

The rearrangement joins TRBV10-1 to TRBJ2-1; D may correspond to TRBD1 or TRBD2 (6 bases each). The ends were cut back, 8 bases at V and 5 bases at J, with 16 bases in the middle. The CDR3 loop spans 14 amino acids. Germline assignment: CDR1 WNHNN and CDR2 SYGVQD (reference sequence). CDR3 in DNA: TGCGCCAGCTCCGAGGGGGGCCCCCACAATGAGCAGTTCTTC. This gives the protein CASSEGGPHNEQFF.

CDR3 region: CAIRPAATDTQYF. CDR3 DNA sequence: TGTGCCATCAGGCCGGCGGCTACGGATACGCAGTATTTT. V is TRBV10-3 and J is TRBJ2-3; D remains unclear. The germline V gene encodes CDR1 ENHRY and CDR2 SYGVKD. The CDR3 loop spans 13 amino acids. V gave up 6 bases and J gave up 6 bases, with 13 bases separating them.

CDR3 in DNA: TGTGCCTGGAGGCAGGGGGCTTGGGAGCAGTACTTC. This sequence encodes CAWRQGAWEQYF. The gene calls are TRBV30 and TRBJ2-7; 8 bases agree with TRBD1. Losses at the gene ends were 3 bases for V and 7 bases for J; bases not matched to a gene: 5. The CDR3 runs to 12 residues. Germline V gene sequence: CDR1 GTSNPN, CDR2 SVGIG (reference sequence).

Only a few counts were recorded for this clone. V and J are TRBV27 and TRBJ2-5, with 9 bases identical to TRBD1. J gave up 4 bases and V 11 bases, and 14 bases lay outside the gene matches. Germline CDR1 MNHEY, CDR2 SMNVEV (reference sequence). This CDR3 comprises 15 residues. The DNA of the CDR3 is TGTGCCTCCCGACTCTCCAGGGGACAGGGAGAGACCCAGTACTTC. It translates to CASRLSRGQGETQYF.

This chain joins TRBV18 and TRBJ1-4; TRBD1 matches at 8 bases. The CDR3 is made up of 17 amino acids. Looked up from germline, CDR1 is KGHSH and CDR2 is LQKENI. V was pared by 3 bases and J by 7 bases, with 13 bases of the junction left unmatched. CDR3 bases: TGTGCCAGCTCACCGGGGACAGGAGGAGTATCTTCTGAAAAACTGTTTTTT. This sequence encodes CASSPGTGGVSSEKLFF.